A single TCR beta chain is shown here with its context. As yet, its antigen is unknown. Germline trimming cut 3 bases from V and 2 bases from J; bases unmatched to any gene: 2. This CDR3 comprises 15 residues. CDR1 is SGHRS, CDR2 YFSETQ, per germline. These data belong to a study of cytomegalovirus exposure and HLA in healthy donors. Whole-study findings and limits: Later on, a genetic analysis was performed. It linked a missense variant in DCLRE1C with V- and J-gene trimming of TCR beta. Researchers had no immune exposure information except CMV serostatus available. TCR sequences were mostly rare, though some public TCRs occurred in many donors.

PCR amplification relied on 60 Vbeta primers (plus 13 Jbeta primers). Authors' processing steps: An analysis that came later counted 77 million or so unique TCR beta chains, approximately 12 million shared. The repertoire was sequenced with immunoSEQ multiplex PCR; TCRdb's copy has only in-frame clones and lacks some. V and J calls and clone size are given by that table; D and trimming were obtained from the DNA. Altogether 100,000 to 150,000 clones are present, roughly 80% being singletons, with the ten largest covering 1.8%. The chain joins TRBV5-1 to TRBJ2-3, with 11 bases aligning to TRBD2. Sequencing used PBMCs. This clonotype was obtained from a man younger than 35 in good health and CMV-seronegative. The CDR3 spells CASSSGLAATDTQYF. As DNA, the CDR3 is TGCGCCAGCAGCTCGGGACTAGCGGCCACAGATACGCAGTATTTT.